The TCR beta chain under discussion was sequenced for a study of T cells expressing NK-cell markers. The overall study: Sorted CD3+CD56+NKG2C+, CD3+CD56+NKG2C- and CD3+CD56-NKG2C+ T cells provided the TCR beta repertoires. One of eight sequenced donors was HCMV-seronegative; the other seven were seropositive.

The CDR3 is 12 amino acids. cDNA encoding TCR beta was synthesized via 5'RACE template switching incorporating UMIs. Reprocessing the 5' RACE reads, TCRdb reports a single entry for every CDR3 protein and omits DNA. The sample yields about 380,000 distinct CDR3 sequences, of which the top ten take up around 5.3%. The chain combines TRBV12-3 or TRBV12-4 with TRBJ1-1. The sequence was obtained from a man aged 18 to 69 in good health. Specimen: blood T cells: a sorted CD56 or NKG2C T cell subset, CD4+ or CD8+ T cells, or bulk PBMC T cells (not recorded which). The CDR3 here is CASSLGQNEAFF.